The clone carrying this TCR beta chain has at least ten counts. With 4 bases clipped from V and 8 bases from J, the junction kept 17 bases outside the gene matches. CDR3 length: 17 amino acids. CDR1 and CDR2 from the germline V gene are SGHDT and YYEEEE. All patients were treatment-naive before thyroid surgery. Via MiXCR, TCRdb re-called the PCR reads. The sample has tens of thousands of clones; around 20% are singletons. The data stem from a study of metastatic and nonmetastatic thyroid tumors. The origin of this receptor is a female donor with papillary thyroid cancer or a benign thyroid nodule (not recorded which). Some clones in this sample may be carry-over from other donors' samples. V and J are TRBV5-6 and TRBJ1-4; 7 bases line up with TRBD1. The sample was blood. CDR3 in amino acids: CASSGHEPTGTTEKLFF. Written as DNA, the CDR3 is TGTGCCAGCAGCGGTCACGAACCGACAGGGACCACCGAAAAACTGTTTTTT.